The 6 T cell receptor beta chains listed next were all sequenced from one sample in a study of regulatory T cells in long-lasting Graves disease. Sample time point: newly diagnosed GD, antithyroid drugs for less than 3 months. Making the TCR library involved RNA that had been extracted from PBMCs. Investigators prepared the TCR beta libraries by applying iRepertoire HTBI primers and Arm-PCR of CDR3 regions. From the multiplex PCR reads, TCRdb called clonotypes with MiXCR, one entry per CDR3 protein. The data hold 420,000 or so distinct CDR3 sequences, with about 16% observed a single time. This sample was shared with a second study, whose subject was T cells in Graves' hyperthyroidism and ophthalmopathy.

Specimen: peripheral blood mononuclear cells (PBMCs), collected at new diagnosis, from a patient treated with antithyroid drugs. The receptors here all came from a woman between 18 and 30 years old with Graves disease.

The rearrangement links TRBV9 to TRBJ2-2; no clear D. The CDR3 has 13 amino acids. Germline assignment: CDR1 SGDLS and CDR2 YYNGEE. V was clipped by 2 bases and J by 7 bases, with 9 bases between them. CDR3 residues: CASSVEFGGELFF. CDR3 in DNA: TGTGCCAGCAGCGTTGAGTTTGGCGGGGAGCTGTTTTTT.

This clonotype appeared many times. V is TRBV29-1 and J is TRBJ2-7; tentative D call: TRBD2 (6 bases). The germline V gene encodes CDR1 SQVTM and CDR2 ANQGSEA. The CDR3 is 12 amino acids. Trimming took off 3 bases at V and 4 bases at J, with 10 bases between the two ends. CDR3 nucleotides: TGCAGCGTTGAGGTGGGGAGGTACGAGCAGTACTTC. Translated, it gives CSVEVGRYEQYF.

This clonotype showed up just a few times. This chain connects TRBV10-3 to TRBJ1-2; TRBD1 matches at 7 bases. The CDR3 loop spans 13 amino acids. From germline, CDR1 is ENHRY and CDR2 SYGVKD. The J segment lost 6 bases and the V segment lost 5 bases, leaving 6 bases of the junction unmatched. The CDR3 nucleotides are TGTGCCATCAGTTTCGCCGGGACAGATGGCTACACCTTC. Residues: CAISFAGTDGYTF.

This clonotype was recorded at least ten times. This chain uses TRBV7-2 with TRBJ2-3, with D uncertain. Germline assignment: CDR1 SGHTA and CDR2 FQGNSA. This CDR3 region has 14 residues. V was clipped by 1 base and J by 5 bases, with 10 bases between them. The CDR3 region has the DNA TGTGCCAGCAGCTTAGGAGCTTGGTTAGATACGCAGTATTTT. Translating it yields CASSLGAWLDTQYF.

This clonotype was seen many times. The chain employs TRBV6-2 or TRBV6-3 and TRBJ2-7, with TRBD2 as a possible D gene (6 bases). CDR1 is MNHEY and CDR2 is SVGEGT in the germline V gene. This CDR3 is 13 amino acids long. Trimming shortened V by 5 bases and J by 2 bases, and 10 bases separated the two germline ends. The CDR3, as DNA: TGTGCCAGCAGTGGAGCGGGTCCCTACGAGCAGTACTTC. Amino acid sequence: CASSGAGPYEQYF.

There are a few counts of this clonotype. The CDR3 loop reads CASSLASGSITGELFF. The CDR3 DNA follows: TGTGCCAGCAGCTTGGCTAGCGGGAGCATCACCGGGGAGCTGTTTTTT. The chain uses TRBV5-4 and TRBJ2-2; 10 nucleotides agree with TRBD2. The ends lost 0 bases at V and 4 bases at J; junction bases unmatched: 3. CDR3 length: 16 residues. The V gene's germline CDR1 is SGHNT and CDR2 YYREEE (reference sequence).